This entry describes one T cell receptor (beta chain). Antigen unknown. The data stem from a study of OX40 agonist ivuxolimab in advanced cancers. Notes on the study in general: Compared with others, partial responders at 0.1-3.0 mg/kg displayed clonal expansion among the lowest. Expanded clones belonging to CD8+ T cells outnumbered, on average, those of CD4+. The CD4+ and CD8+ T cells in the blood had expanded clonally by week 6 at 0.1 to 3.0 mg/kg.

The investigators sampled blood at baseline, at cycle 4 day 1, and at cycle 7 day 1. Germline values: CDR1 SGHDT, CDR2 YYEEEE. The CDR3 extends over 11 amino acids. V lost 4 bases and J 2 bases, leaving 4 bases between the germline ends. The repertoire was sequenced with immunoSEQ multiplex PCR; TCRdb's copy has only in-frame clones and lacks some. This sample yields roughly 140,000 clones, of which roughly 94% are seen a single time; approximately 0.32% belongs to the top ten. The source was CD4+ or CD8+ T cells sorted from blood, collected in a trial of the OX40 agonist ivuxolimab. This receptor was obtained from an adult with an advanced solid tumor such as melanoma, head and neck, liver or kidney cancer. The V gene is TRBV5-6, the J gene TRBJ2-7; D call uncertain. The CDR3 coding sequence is TGTGCCAGCAGCCAGACCTACGAGCAGTACTTC. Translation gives CASSQTYEQYF.